The source of this T cell receptor (beta chain) is a study of shared clonotypes between healthy human individuals. In the case of this clone: Its antigen is unidentified.

V was cut by 6 bases and J by 5 bases, with 21 bases left in between. This CDR3 comprises 15 residues. CDR1 is SGHRS, CDR2 YFSETQ, per germline. Study-level findings and limits: The generation probabilities recorded for non-shared clonotypes fell below those of clonotypes shared by all four donors.

Repertoires were generated with immunoSEQ multiplex PCR, while TCRdb's copy carries only in-frame clones and drops some. The sample carries 2.3 million or so clones, over 90% recorded once. Caucasian adults residing in Nashville, Tennessee made up all the donors. Into CD45RA+ naive and CD45RA-negative memory subsets, the CD4+ cells were split. This receptor was identified in a man younger than 35 in good health. Some clones in this sample may be carry-over from other donors' samples. Sequences were obtained from naive CD4+ T cells from PBMCs. Subset described: CD45RA+ positively selected. The chain uses TRBV5-1 and TRBJ2-7; D may be TRBD1 (8 bases). In DNA form, the CDR3 reads TGCGCCAGCACCCTAGACAGGGGAGGGGTCAACGAGCAGTACTTC. Its protein product is CASTLDRGGVNEQYF. The whole variable domain, filled in from reference TRBV5-1 and TRBJ2-7, reads KAGVTQTPRYLIKTRGQQVTLSCSPISGHRSVSWYQQTPGQGLQFLFEYFSETQRNKGNFPGRFSGRQFSNSRSEMNVSTLELGDSALYLCASTLDRGGVNEQYFGPGTRLTVT.